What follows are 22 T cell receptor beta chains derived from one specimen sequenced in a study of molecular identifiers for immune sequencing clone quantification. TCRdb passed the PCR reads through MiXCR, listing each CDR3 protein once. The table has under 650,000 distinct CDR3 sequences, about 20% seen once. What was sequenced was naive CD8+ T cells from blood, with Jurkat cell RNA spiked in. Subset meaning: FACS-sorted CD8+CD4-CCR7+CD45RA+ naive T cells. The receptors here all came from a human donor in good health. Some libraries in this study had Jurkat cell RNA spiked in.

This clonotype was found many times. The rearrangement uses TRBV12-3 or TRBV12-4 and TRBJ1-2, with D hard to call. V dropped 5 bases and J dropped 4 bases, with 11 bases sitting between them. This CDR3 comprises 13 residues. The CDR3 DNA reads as TGTGCCAGCAGTCCCCCGACACTCTATGGCTACACCTTC. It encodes CASSPPTLYGYTF.

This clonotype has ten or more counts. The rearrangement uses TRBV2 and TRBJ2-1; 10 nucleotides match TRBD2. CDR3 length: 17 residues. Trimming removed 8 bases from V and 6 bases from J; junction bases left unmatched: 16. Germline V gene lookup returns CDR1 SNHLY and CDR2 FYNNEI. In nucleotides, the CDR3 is TGTGCCAGCCGTCTGGGGGAGCGGGAGGGCCGTGGCAATGAGCAGTTCTTC. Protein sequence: CASRLGEREGRGNEQFF.

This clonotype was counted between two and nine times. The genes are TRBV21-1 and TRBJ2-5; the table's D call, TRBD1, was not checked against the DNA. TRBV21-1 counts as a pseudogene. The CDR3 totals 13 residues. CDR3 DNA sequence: TGTGCCTGCAGCAAAAGGGGGCTCGAGACCCAGTACTTC. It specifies CACSKRGLETQYF.

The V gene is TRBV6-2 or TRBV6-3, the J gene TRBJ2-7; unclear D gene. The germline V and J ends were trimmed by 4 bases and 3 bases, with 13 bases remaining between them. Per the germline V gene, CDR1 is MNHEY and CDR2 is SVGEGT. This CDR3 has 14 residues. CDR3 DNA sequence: TGTGCCAGCAGTTCCTGGACGGTCGACTACGAGCAGTACTTC. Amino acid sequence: CASSSWTVDYEQYF.

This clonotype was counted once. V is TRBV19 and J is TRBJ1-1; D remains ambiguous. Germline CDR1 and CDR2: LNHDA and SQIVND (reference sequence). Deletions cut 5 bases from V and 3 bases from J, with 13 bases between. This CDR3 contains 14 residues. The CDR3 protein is CASSPSALDTEAFF. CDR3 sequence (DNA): TGTGCCAGTAGTCCCAGCGCCTTGGACACTGAAGCTTTCTTT.

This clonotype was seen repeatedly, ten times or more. CDR3 DNA: TGTGCCAGCAGCGTAACACACCGGAACACTGAAGCTTTCTTT. Amino acids: CASSVTHRNTEAFF. The rearrangement joins TRBV13 to TRBJ1-1; D gene ambiguous. The germline CDR1 and CDR2 sequences are PRHDT and FYEKMQ (reference sequence). Trimming shortened V by 5 bases and J by 1 base, and 11 bases separated the two germline ends. This CDR3 is built from 14 residues.

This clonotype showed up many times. CDR3 coding DNA: TGTGCCAGCAGCCAAGAGTCGGGAGGAACTAGCACAGATACGCAGTATTTT. Its protein is CASSQESGGTSTDTQYF. This chain joins TRBV14 and TRBJ2-3; 7 bases fit TRBD2. The CDR3 has 17 residues. Trimming took 0 bases from V and 0 from J; bases not matched to a gene: 6. CDR1 is SGHDN and CDR2 is FVKESK in the germline V gene.

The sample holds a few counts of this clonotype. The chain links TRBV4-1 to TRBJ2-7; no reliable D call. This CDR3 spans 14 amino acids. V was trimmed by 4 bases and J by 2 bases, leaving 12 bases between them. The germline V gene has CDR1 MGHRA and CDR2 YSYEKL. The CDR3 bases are TGCGCCAGCAGCCCCGATATGAACCCCTACGAGCAGTACTTC. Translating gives CASSPDMNPYEQYF.

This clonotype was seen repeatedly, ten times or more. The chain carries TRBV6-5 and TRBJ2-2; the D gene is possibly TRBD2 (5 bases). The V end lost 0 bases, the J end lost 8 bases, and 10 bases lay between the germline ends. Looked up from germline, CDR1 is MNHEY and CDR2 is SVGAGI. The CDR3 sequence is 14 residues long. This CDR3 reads CASSYSNPGGELFF. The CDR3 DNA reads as TGTGCCAGCAGTTACTCGAATCCGGGGGGGGAGCTGTTTTTT.

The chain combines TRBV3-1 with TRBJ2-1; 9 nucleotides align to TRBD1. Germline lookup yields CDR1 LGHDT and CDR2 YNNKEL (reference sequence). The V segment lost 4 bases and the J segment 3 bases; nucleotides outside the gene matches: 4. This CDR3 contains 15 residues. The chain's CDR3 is CASSPVDRGYNEQFF. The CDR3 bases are TGTGCCAGCAGCCCAGTGGACAGGGGCTACAATGAGCAGTTCTTC.

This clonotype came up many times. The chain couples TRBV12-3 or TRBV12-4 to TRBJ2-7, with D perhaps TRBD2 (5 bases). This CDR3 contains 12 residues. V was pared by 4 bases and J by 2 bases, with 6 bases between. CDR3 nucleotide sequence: TGTGCCAGCAGTTGGACTGCCTACGAGCAGTACTTC. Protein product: CASSWTAYEQYF.

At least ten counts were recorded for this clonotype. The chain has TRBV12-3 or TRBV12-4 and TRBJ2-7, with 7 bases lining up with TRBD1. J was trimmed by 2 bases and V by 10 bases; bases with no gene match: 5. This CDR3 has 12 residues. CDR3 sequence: CAKGTETYEQYF. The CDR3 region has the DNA TGTGCCAAAGGGACAGAGACCTACGAGCAGTACTTC.

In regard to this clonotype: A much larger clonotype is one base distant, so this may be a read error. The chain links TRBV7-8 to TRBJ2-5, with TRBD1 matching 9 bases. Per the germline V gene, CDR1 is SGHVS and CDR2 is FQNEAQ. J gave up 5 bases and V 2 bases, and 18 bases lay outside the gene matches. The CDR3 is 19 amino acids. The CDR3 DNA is TGTGCCAGCAGCTTAATCCCGGACAGGGGCTTTCCCATCGTGGAGACCCAGTACTTC. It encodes CASSLIPDRGFPIVETQYF.

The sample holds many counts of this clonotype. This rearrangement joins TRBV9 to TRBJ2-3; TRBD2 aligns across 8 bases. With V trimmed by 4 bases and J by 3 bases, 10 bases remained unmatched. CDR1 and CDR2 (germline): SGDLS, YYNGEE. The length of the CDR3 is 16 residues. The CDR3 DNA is TGTGCCAGCAGCCCCCCCGGGACTAGGGTGACAGATACGCAGTATTTT. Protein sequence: CASSPPGTRVTDTQYF.

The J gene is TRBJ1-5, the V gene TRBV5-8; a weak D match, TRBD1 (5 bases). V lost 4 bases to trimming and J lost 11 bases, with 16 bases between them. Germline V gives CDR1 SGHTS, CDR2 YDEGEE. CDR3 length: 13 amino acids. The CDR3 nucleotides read TGTGCCAGCAGCGTATCGGGGCTTTTGGCCCAGCATTTT. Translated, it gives CASSVSGLLAQHF.

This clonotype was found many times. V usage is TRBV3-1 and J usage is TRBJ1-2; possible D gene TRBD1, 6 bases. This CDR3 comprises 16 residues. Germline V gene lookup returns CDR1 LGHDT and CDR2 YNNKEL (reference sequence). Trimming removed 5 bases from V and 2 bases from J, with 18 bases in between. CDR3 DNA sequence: TGTGCCAGCAGCACCCCAAGGCAGGGGCACAACTATGGCTACACCTTC. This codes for CASSTPRQGHNYGYTF. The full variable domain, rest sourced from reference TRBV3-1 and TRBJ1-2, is DTAVSQTPKYLVTQMGNDKSIKCEQNLGHDTMYWYKQDSKKFLKIMFSYNNKELIINETVPNRFSPKSPDKAHLNLHINSLELGDSAVYFCASSTPRQGHNYGYTFGSGTRLTVV.

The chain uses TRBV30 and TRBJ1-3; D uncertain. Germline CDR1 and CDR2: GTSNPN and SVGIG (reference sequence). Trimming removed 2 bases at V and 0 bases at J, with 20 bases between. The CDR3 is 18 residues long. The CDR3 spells CAWSPSGPTLSSGNTIYF. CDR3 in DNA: TGTGCCTGGAGTCCCTCTGGCCCTACCCTTTCCTCTGGAAACACCATATATTTT.

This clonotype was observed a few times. CDR3 coding DNA: TGCGCCAGCAGTGGAGGTACCCAGATGGGGGCCAACGTCCTGACTTTC. Translated: CASSGGTQMGANVLTF. The rearrangement joins TRBV4-1 to TRBJ2-6; the D gene is possibly TRBD2 (5 bases). Germline CDR1 is MGHRA and CDR2 is YSYEKL. The CDR3 spans 16 residues. Trimming removed 6 bases from V and 4 bases from J, with 16 bases in between.

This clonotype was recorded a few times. Written as DNA, the CDR3 is TGTGCCAGTTCCGACGCGGGAAAAAGGCCGACCTACGAGCAGTACTTC. Its translation is CASSDAGKRPTYEQYF. V usage is TRBV19 and J usage is TRBJ2-7; TRBD2 is a possible D gene (6 bases). V was cut by 8 bases and J by 2 bases, with 22 bases left in between. CDR3 length: 16 amino acids. Germline V gene lookup returns CDR1 LNHDA and CDR2 SQIVND (reference sequence). Drawing the rest from reference TRBV19 and TRBJ2-7, the complete variable domain is DGGITQSPKYLFRKEGQNVTLSCEQNLNHDAMYWYRQDPGQGLRLIYYSQIVNDFQKGDIAEGYSVSREKKESFPLTVTSAQKNPTAFYLCASSDAGKRPTYEQYFGPGTRLTVT.

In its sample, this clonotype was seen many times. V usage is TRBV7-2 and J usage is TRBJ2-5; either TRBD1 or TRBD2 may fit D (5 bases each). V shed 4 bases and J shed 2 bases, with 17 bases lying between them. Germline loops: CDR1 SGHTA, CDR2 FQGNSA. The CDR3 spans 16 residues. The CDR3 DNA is TGTGCCAGCAGCTCGAGGGGTCAGAGTTATCAAGAGACCCAGTACTTC. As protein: CASSSRGQSYQETQYF. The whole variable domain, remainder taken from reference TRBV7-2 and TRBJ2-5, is GAGVSQSPSNKVTEKGKDVELRCDPISGHTALYWYRQSLGQGLEFLIYFQGNSAPDKSGLPSDRFSAERTGGSVSTLTIQRTQQEDSAVYLCASSSRGQSYQETQYFGPGTRLLVL.

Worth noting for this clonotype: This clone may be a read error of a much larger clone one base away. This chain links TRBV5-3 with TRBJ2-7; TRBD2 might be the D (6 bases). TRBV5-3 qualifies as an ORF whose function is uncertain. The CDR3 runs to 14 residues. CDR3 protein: CASSLGWGVIEQYF. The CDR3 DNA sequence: TGTGCCAGCAGCTTGGGATGGGGGGTTATCGAGCAGTACTTC.

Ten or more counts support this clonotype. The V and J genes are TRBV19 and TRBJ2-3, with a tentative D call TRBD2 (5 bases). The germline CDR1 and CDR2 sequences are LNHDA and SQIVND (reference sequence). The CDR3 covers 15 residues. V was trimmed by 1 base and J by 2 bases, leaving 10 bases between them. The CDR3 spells CASSIGPGITDTQYF. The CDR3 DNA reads TGTGCCAGTAGTATAGGACCGGGGATCACAGATACGCAGTATTTT. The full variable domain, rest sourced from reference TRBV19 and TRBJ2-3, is DGGITQSPKYLFRKEGQNVTLSCEQNLNHDAMYWYRQDPGQGLRLIYYSQIVNDFQKGDIAEGYSVSREKKESFPLTVTSAQKNPTAFYLCASSIGPGITDTQYFGPGTRLTVL.